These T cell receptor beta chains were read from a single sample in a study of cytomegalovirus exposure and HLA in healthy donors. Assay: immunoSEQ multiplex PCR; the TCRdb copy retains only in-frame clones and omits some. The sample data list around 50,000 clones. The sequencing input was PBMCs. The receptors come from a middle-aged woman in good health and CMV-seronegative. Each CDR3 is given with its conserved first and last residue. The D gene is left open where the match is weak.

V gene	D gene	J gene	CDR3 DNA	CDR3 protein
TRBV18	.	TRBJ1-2	TGTGCCAGCTCACCAGGCCAGGGGTCTAACTATGGCTACACCTTC	CASSPGQGSNYGYTF
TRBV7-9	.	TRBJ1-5	TGTGCCAGCAGCTCCGCCTTGAGAGGGAGCAATCAGCCCCAGCATTTT	CASSSALRGSNQPQHF
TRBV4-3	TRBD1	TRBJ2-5	TGCGCCAGCAGCCTGCAGGGGACAGATGAAGAGACCCAGTACTTC	CASSLQGTDEETQYF
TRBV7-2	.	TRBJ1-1	TGTGCCAGCAGCACCATCGGGGTCACTGAAGCTTTCTTT	CASSTIGVTEAFF
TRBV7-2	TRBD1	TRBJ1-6	TGTGCCAGCAGCTTAATGGGACAGGGGGCATCACCCCTACACTTT	CASSLMGQGASPLHF
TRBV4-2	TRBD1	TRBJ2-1	TGTGCCAGCAGCCAACCTCGACAGGGTGTAGTCTACAATGAGCAGTTCTTC	CASSQPRQGVVYNEQFF
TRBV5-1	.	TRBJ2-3	TGCGCCAGCAGCTTGAGGGGGGGGGCAGATACGCAGTATTTT	CASSLRGGADTQYF
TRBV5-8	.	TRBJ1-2	TGTGCCAGCAGCTTTCAAGAGTCTTATGGCTACACCTTC	CASSFQESYGYTF
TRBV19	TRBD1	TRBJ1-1	TGTGCCAGTAGTAAGGACAGGGACACTGAAGCTTTCTTT	CASSKDRDTEAFF
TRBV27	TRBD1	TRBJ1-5	TGTGCCAGCAGTTCCTACAGGGGGCGCGGTCAGCCCCAGCATTTT	CASSSYRGRGQPQHF
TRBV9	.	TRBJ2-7	TGTGCCAGCAGCCCTGCCGGGGGACCTGACTACGAGCAGTACTTC	CASSPAGGPDYEQYF
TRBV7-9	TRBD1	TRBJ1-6	TGTGCCAGCAGCTTAATGACGGGACAGAATTCACCCCTCCACTTT	CASSLMTGQNSPLHF
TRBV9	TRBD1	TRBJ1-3	TGTGCCAGCAGCGGACAGGGCCGCTCTGGAAACACCATATATTTT	CASSGQGRSGNTIYF
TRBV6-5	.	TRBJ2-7	TGTGCCAGCAGGGCCCCCAGCTCCTACGAGCAGTACTTC	CASRAPSSYEQYF
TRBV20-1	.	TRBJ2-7	TGCAGTGCTAGACAACAATGGGAGCAGTACTTC	CSARQQWEQYF
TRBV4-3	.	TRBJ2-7	TGCGCCAGCAGCCAATACATAATGGGAGATACCTACGAGCAGTACTTC	CASSQYIMGDTYEQYF
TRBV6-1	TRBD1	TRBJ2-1	TGTGCCAGCAGTAACCAGGGGGCTGCCTACAATGAGCAGTTCTTC	CASSNQGAAYNEQFF
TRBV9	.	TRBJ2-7	TGTGCCAGCAGCCCTCGTGCGAGCCCCTACGAGCAGTACTTC	CASSPRASPYEQYF
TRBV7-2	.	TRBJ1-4	TGTGCCAGCAGCACCGGACAAATGGGGAGGGAACTGTTTTTT	CASSTGQMGRELFF
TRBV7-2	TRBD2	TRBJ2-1	TGTGCCAGCAGCTTAGAAATAGGGAGGGCCTACAATGAGCAGTTCTTC	CASSLEIGRAYNEQFF
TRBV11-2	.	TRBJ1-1	TGTGCCAGCAGCTTAAACGAGAAATTGGAAGCTTTCTTT	CASSLNEKLEAFF
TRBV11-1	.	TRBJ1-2	TGTGCCAGCAGCGAGGACACGTCCTATGGCTACACCTTC	CASSEDTSYGYTF
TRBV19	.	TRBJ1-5	TGTGCCAGTATGGATTTCATCCGGGGGTATTCAGGTCAGCCCCAGCATTTT	CASMDFIRGYSGQPQHF
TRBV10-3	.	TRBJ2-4	TGTGCCATCAGTGATAAGGCAGGCCCTAGGGGTGGCATTCAGTACTTC	CAISDKAGPRGGIQYF
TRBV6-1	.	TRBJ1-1	TGTGCCAGCAGTCGGACACCTGAAGCTTTCTTT	CASSRTPEAFF
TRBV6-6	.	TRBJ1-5	TGTGCCAGCAGGGCGAAGGGACACAATAGCAATCAGCCCCAGCATTTT	CASRAKGHNSNQPQHF
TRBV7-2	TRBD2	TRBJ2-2	TGTGCCAGCAGCTTGACTAGCGGGGGGGCGGGCACCGGGGAGCTGTTTTTT	CASSLTSGGAGTGELFF
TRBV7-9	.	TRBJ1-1	TGTGCCAGCAGCCCGCTGCTGGGGGGTATGAACACTGAAGCTTTCTTT	CASSPLLGGMNTEAFF
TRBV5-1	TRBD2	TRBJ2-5	TGCGCCAGCAGCTTGGCCCTTAGCGGGGGGGAGACCCAGTACTTC	CASSLALSGGETQYF
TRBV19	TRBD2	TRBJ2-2	TGTGCCAGCAGACTAGCGGGATACACCGGGGAGCTGTTTTTT	CASRLAGYTGELFF
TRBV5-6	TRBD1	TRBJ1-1	TGTGCCAGCAGCTTTATCACAGGGGGGAACACTGAAGCTTTCTTT	CASSFITGGNTEAFF
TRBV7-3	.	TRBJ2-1	TGTGCCAGCAGCTTGAGCCAGCGCAATGAGCAGTTCTTC	CASSLSQRNEQFF
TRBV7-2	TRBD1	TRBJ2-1	TGTGCCAGCAGCACGCGACAGGGGGCCCGCCGAAATGAGCAGTTCTTC	CASSTRQGARRNEQFF
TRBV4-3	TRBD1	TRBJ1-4	TGCGCCAGCAGCCAAGATTGGTCCCAGGACAGGGCAAAACTGTTTTTT	CASSQDWSQDRAKLFF
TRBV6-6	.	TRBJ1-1	TGTGCCAGCAGTTACTCGGCCAGGAACACTGAAGCTTTCTTT	CASSYSARNTEAFF
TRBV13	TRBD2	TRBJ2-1	TGTGCCAGCAGCCCCCCATCACTAGCGGGAGGGGACAATGAGCAGTTCTTC	CASSPPSLAGGDNEQFF
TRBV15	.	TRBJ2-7	TGTGCCACCAGCAGAGTTGTGGCGGCATCTGCGGAGCAGTACTTC	CATSRVVAASAEQYF
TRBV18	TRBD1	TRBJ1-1	TGTGCCAGCTCACATTGGAGGACAGGGATGAGGGGGATTGAAGCTTTCTTT	CASSHWRTGMRGIEAFF
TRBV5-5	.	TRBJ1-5	TGTGCCAGCAGCCTTTCTAGCAATCAGCCCCAGCATTTT	CASSLSSNQPQHF
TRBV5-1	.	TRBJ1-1	TGCGCCAGCAGCTTTAACGGAGCGACCACTGAAGCTTTCTTT	CASSFNGATTEAFF
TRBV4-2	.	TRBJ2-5	TGTGCCAGCAGCCTCTTTAAAGGGGCAGCCGCAGGAACCCAGTACTTC	CASSLFKGAAAGTQYF
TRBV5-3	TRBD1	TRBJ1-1	TGTGCCAGAAGCCCGGGACAGGGGAACACTGAAGCTTTCTTT	CARSPGQGNTEAFF
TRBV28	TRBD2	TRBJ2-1	TGTGCCAGCAGTTCCGGTGGTAGCGGGGGGCCCATGCAGTTCTTC	CASSSGGSGGPMQFF
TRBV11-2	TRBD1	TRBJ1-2	TGTGCCAGCAGCTTCCCGTCGAGATTGGGACAGAACTATGGCTACACCTTC	CASSFPSRLGQNYGYTF
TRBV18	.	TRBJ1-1	TGTGCCAGCTCAACAGGACAGTCTGAAGCTTTCTTT	CASSTGQSEAFF
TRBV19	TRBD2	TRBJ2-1	TGTGCCAGTAGTACGAATAGCGGGGTAAATGAGCAGTTCTTC	CASSTNSGVNEQFF
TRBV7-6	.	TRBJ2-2	TGTGCCAGCAGCGCATCGGGCACCGGGGAGCTGTTTTTT	CASSASGTGELFF
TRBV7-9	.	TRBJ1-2	TGTGCCAGCAGCACCGGACAGAGTTCCTATGGCTACACCTTC	CASSTGQSSYGYTF
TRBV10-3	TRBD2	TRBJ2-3	TGTGCCATCGGGGCGGGAGGAAGGACAGATACGCAGTATTTT	CAIGAGGRTDTQYF
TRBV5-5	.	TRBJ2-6	TGTGCCAGCAGACAATCTGGGGCCAACGTCCTGACTTTC	CASRQSGANVLTF
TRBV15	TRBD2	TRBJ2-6	TGTGTCACCAGCAGAGGACTAGCGGGAGGTGGGGCCAACGTCCTGACTTTC	CVTSRGLAGGGANVLTF
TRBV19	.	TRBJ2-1	TGTGCCAGTAGTAAAGCGTGGTCCTACAATGAGCAGTTCTTC	CASSKAWSYNEQFF
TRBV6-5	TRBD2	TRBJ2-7	TGTGCCAGCAGTTACGGGGTAGCGGGGTCCTACGAGCAGTACTTC	CASSYGVAGSYEQYF
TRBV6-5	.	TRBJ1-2	TGTGCCAGCAATTATCGGAGAGAGTCAACCCTCTATGGCTACACCTTC	CASNYRRESTLYGYTF
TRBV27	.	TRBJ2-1	TGTGCCAGCAGTTTATCCTCGGGTTCCGACAATGAGCAGTTCTTC	CASSLSSGSDNEQFF
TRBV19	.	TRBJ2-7	TGTGCCAGTAGTCCGTCGGGTCTAGGGGCCGCCTACGAGCAGTACTTC	CASSPSGLGAAYEQYF
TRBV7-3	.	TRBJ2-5	TGTGCCAGCAGCTTAGCAGCAGGGTCAGAGACCCAGTACTTC	CASSLAAGSETQYF
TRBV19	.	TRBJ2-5	TGTGCCAGTAGTATTTCAGGTTCCCCCAAGGAGACCCAGTACTTC	CASSISGSPKETQYF
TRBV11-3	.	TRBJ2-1	TGTGCCAGCAGCTTAGATGGCGAGTGGCAGGAAGGGGGTGAGCAGTTCTTC	CASSLDGEWQEGGEQFF
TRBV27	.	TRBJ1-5	TGTGCCAGCAGTCCGTTTAGCAATCAGCCCCAGCATTTT	CASSPFSNQPQHF